The table lists the clone carrying this T cell receptor beta chain with many counts. The antigen remains unidentified. These data originate in a study of Graves' ophthalmopathy and Graves' hyperthyroidism. Beta-chain TCR CDR3 regions were amplified from RNA transcripts. In the first round, RT-PCR was carried out with HTBI primers, and a multiplex PCR formed the second round. TCRdb itself ran the multiplex PCR reads through MiXCR, one entry per CDR3 protein. The sample lists some 1.1 million distinct CDR3 sequences, 35% to 45% occurring once. Study conclusions and caveats: Also, most clonotypes expanded in the thyroid above 0.001 frequency appeared in blood. Using a 13-signature model, the authors split ophthalmopathy from stable hyperthyroidism, with roughly 91% sensitivity and around 76% specificity.

CDR1 and CDR2 from the germline V gene are SGHNT and YYREEE (reference sequence). The ends were cut back, 5 bases at V and 6 bases at J, with 11 bases in the middle. The CDR3 is 13 amino acids. Hyperthyroidism patients were newly diagnosed, ill under 2 months, and aged 18 to 65 years. The evidence that diagnosis relied on was clinical symptoms, serum thyroxine, TRAb, thyroid ultrasound and orbital computed tomography. The sequencing sample was made of peripheral blood or thyroid tissue (not recorded which). The rearrangement joins TRBV5-4 to TRBJ1-4; no clear D gene. This clonotype was obtained from an adult man with Graves' hyperthyroidism. The CDR3 sequence is CASSSELHEKLFF. CDR3 coding DNA: TGTGCCAGCAGTTCGGAGTTGCATGAAAAACTGTTTTTT.